Each of the 21 T cell receptor beta chains below was sequenced from the same sample in a study of T cell responses to AZD1222 COVID-19 vaccine (TCRdb year 2021). The time point label here, explained by the study, means: about 28 days (+/-7) after the second vaccine dose. Library generation was performed with the immunoSEQ multiplex PCR assay. As stored in TCRdb, this immuneACCESS dataset retains in-frame rearrangements with V and J assigned. A fraction of the clones does not appear; measured against another copy, unresolved V genes explain less than half of the discrepancy, and the remainder lacks a known reason. Here the sample has 60,000 to 80,000 clones; around three quarters occur a single time. The top ten constitute about 51% of the sample. Material: peripheral blood, obtained 28 days after the second AZD1222 dose. These receptors all come from an adult who received the AZD1222 COVID-19 vaccine.

V gene TRBV6-1 combines with J gene TRBJ2-6; D remains ambiguous. From germline, CDR1 is MNHNS and CDR2 SASEGT. The CDR3 consists of 18 residues. Trimming shortened V by 2 bases and J by 0 bases, and 14 bases separated the two germline ends. CDR3 in amino acids: CASSELRFQSSGANVLTF. In nucleotides, the CDR3 is TGTGCCAGCAGTGAACTGAGGTTCCAGAGCTCTGGGGCCAACGTCCTGACTTTC.

V is TRBV7-2 and J is TRBJ2-5, with 7 bases lining up with TRBD2. V lost 2 bases, J lost 5 bases, and 5 bases stayed unmatched. Per the germline V gene, CDR1 is SGHTA and CDR2 is FQGNSA. The CDR3 extends over 14 amino acids. The CDR3 region is CASSLLAGGETQYF. The CDR3 nucleotides read TGTGCCAGCAGCTTACTGGCCGGGGGGGAGACCCAGTACTTC.

This clone was detected only once. V usage is TRBV19 and J usage is TRBJ2-3, with D perhaps being TRBD1 or TRBD2 (5 bases each). This CDR3 comprises 11 residues. Germline assignment: CDR1 LNHDA and CDR2 SQIVND (reference sequence). Deletions cut 5 bases from V and 6 bases from J, with 6 bases between. The CDR3 protein is CASSWGDTQYF. The CDR3 region has the DNA TGTGCCAGTAGTTGGGGGGATACGCAGTATTTT.

This clone was detected a few times. The chain uses TRBV5-5 and TRBJ2-7, with D possibly being TRBD1 (6 bases). The CDR3 runs to 15 residues. Trimming pared 4 bases from V and 2 bases from J, leaving 16 bases between. Germline lookup yields CDR1 SGHKS and CDR2 YYEKEE (reference sequence). CDR3 sequence: CASSDAPTGPYEQYF. In nucleotides, the CDR3 is TGTGCCAGCAGCGACGCCCCGACAGGCCCCTACGAGCAGTACTTC.

The V call is TRBV6-5, the J call TRBJ2-2; D may match TRBD1 or TRBD2 (6 bases each). Trimming pared 0 bases from V and 7 bases from J, leaving 15 bases between. Germline V lookup: CDR1 MNHEY, CDR2 SVGAGI. The CDR3 extends over 16 amino acids. CDR3 sequence: CASSYSIGGAGGELFF. CDR3 sequence (DNA): TGTGCCAGCAGTTACTCGATCGGGGGCGCCGGCGGGGAGCTGTTTTTT.

This clone has a handful of counts. The J gene is TRBJ2-7, the V gene TRBV30; the D gene is possibly TRBD1 (6 bases). Germline lookup yields CDR1 GTSNPN and CDR2 SVGIG (reference sequence). V lost 2 bases and J lost 7, with 15 bases in between. This CDR3 is built from 13 residues. The CDR3 nucleotides read TGTGCCTGGAGTACGGCAGGGGTAGGGGAGCAGTACTTC. Its protein product is CAWSTAGVGEQYF.

This chain connects TRBV9 to TRBJ1-6; no firm D call. The CDR3 spans 13 residues. Germline CDR1 and CDR2: SGDLS and YYNGEE. The V and J ends lost 5 bases and 10 bases respectively, with 13 bases between them. The CDR3 sequence is CASSPMATSPLHF. The DNA of the CDR3 is TGTGCCAGCAGTCCCATGGCCACGTCACCCCTCCACTTT.

The V gene is TRBV19, the J gene TRBJ2-7; D possibly corresponds to TRBD1 (6 bases). The germline V gene has CDR1 LNHDA and CDR2 SQIVND (reference sequence). The ends were cut back, 3 bases at V and 5 bases at J, with 14 bases in the middle. CDR3 length equals 14 residues. CDR3 sequence reads: CASSISAGDNEQYF. CDR3 DNA sequence: TGTGCCAGTAGTATCTCGGCAGGGGACAACGAGCAGTACTTC.

V and J are TRBV27 and TRBJ1-5; D is ambiguous. CDR3 length equals 14 residues. Trimming cost V 6 bases and J 0 bases, with 9 bases left between them. From germline, CDR1 is MNHEY and CDR2 SMNVEV (reference sequence). CDR3 protein: CASRTPNSNQPQHF. The CDR3 region has the DNA TGTGCCAGCAGAACCCCAAATAGCAATCAGCCCCAGCATTTT.

The CDR3 region has the DNA TGTGCCACCAGTGATTCGGGACTAGGGTACAATGAGCAGTTCTTC. Protein sequence: CATSDSGLGYNEQFF. The J gene is TRBJ2-1, the V gene TRBV24-1, with TRBD2 matching over 8 bases. The ends lost 2 bases at V and 4 bases at J; junction bases unmatched: 3. Germline CDR1 is KGHDR and CDR2 is SFDVKD. This CDR3 is built from 15 residues.

The J gene is TRBJ2-2, the V gene TRBV27; D ambiguous. Germline values: CDR1 MNHEY, CDR2 SMNVEV (reference sequence). The CDR3 consists of 15 residues. Trimming cost V 7 bases and J 1 base, with 13 bases left between them. The CDR3 nucleotides are TGTGCCAGCAAAACACCTACCAGGAACACCGGGGAGCTGTTTTTT. Its translation: CASKTPTRNTGELFF.

This chain joins TRBV28 and TRBJ1-6; the D gene is possibly TRBD1 (6 bases). The germline V gene has CDR1 MDHEN and CDR2 SYDVKM. V was pared by 6 bases and J by 0 bases, with 18 bases between. This CDR3 has 18 residues. The CDR3 here is CASRPGRGGSSYNSPLHF. The CDR3 DNA reads as TGTGCCAGCAGACCAGGGAGAGGGGGGAGCTCCTATAATTCACCCCTCCACTTT.

This chain uses TRBV28 with TRBJ1-1; D call uncertain. CDR3 length: 14 amino acids. V lost 3 bases, J lost 13 bases, and 21 bases lay in between. Germline V CDR1 and CDR2: MDHEN, SYDVKM. Written as DNA, the CDR3 is TGTGCCAGCAGTTTGACTAGCACCAACACAAAAGGTTTCTTT. Residues: CASSLTSTNTKGFF.

The gene calls are TRBV11-2 and TRBJ2-7, with 10 bases lining up with TRBD1. Trimming cost V 1 base and J 0 bases; bases outside gene matches: 6. Germline lookup yields CDR1 SGHAT and CDR2 FQNNGV. This CDR3 comprises 17 residues. The DNA of the CDR3 is TGTGCCAGCAGCTTAGGGACAGGGGGTTTATCCTCCTACGAGCAGTACTTC. Amino acids: CASSLGTGGLSSYEQYF.

The gene calls are TRBV2 and TRBJ2-7; unclear D gene. Between the trimmed V and J ends, which lost 9 bases and 6 bases, there was a span of 18 bases. In germline, CDR1 is SNHLY, CDR2 FYNNEI. The CDR3 runs to 13 residues. CDR3 nucleotide sequence: TGTGCCAGTGGGTCGGTCCCTGCTTCCGAGCAGTACTTC. Translating gives CASGSVPASEQYF.

The V gene is TRBV18, the J gene TRBJ1-2, with D unresolved. V lost 5 bases and J lost 2, with 15 bases in between. The length of the CDR3 is 15 residues. Germline values: CDR1 KGHSH, CDR2 LQKENI. Here the CDR3 reads CASSAPTVENYGYTF. The CDR3 bases are TGTGCCAGCTCAGCGCCTACAGTGGAAAACTATGGCTACACCTTC.

The chain joins TRBV6-5 to TRBJ1-2; D not certain. V was shortened by 7 bases and J by 4 bases, with 13 bases between the two germline ends. This CDR3 is built from 13 residues. Germline values: CDR1 MNHEY, CDR2 SVGAGI. CDR3 in amino acids: CASTQQESYGYTF. The CDR3 coding sequence is TGTGCCAGCACTCAGCAGGAGTCCTATGGCTACACCTTC.

DNA for the CDR3: TGTGCCAGCTCACCATCCTTCAGGGATTACGAGCAGTACTTC. Translated: CASSPSFRDYEQYF. The chain employs TRBV18 and TRBJ2-7, with a weak D call TRBD1 (5 bases). The CDR3 totals 14 residues. Looked up from germline, CDR1 is KGHSH and CDR2 is LQKENI. Trimming removed 2 bases at V and 4 bases at J, with 12 bases between.

The chain joins TRBV7-9 to TRBJ1-1; D possibly corresponds to TRBD1 (5 bases). The CDR3 consists of 14 residues. Looked up from germline, CDR1 is SEHNR and CDR2 is FQNEAQ (reference sequence). Trimming pared 4 bases from V and 3 bases from J, leaving 12 bases between. The CDR3 DNA reads TGTGCCAGCAGCTCTAGGGGTGGGGACACTGAAGCTTTCTTT. It is translated as CASSSRGGDTEAFF. Full variable domain (outside the CDR3, taken from reference TRBV7-9 and TRBJ1-1): DTGVSQNPRHKITKRGQNVTFRCDPISEHNRLYWYRQTLGQGPEFLTYFQNEAQLEKSRLLSDRFSAERPKGSFSTLEIQRTEQGDSAMYLCASSSRGGDTEAFFGQGTRLTVV.

This clone was seen only once. The same CDR3 is also encoded by other DNA sequences in this sample. The chain links TRBV27 to TRBJ2-2; 10 bases align to TRBD2. There are 15 residues in the CDR3. Trimming at V came to 4 bases and at J to 4 bases, leaving 3 bases not matched to a gene. Germline values: CDR1 MNHEY, CDR2 SMNVEV (reference sequence). The CDR3 DNA follows: TGTGCCAGCAGTTCTCTAGCGGGGGTCACCGGGGAGCTGTTTTTT. Protein product: CASSSLAGVTGELFF.

The chain uses TRBV18 and TRBJ2-7; maybe TRBD1 (5 bases). V shed 6 bases and J shed 1 base, with 13 bases lying between them. The CDR3 consists of 14 residues. The germline V gene encodes CDR1 KGHSH and CDR2 LQKENI. The CDR3 spells CASSPAGLSYEQYF. The CDR3 DNA sequence: TGTGCCAGCTCCCCCGCAGGGTTGTCCTACGAGCAGTACTTC.